The clone carrying this T cell receptor beta chain was found once. The sample comes from a study of blood T cell repertoires in COVID-19. Study details: Italy, Spain and the United States were the sources of the convalescent and acute COVID-19 samples. PBMCs, B-cell-depleted T cells, or T cells were the source of the cDNA or gDNA that made up the material.

In the original analysis: How many nucleated cells were present was estimated from reference gene primer amplification. Data came from immunoSEQ multiplex PCR; TCRdb stores just in-frame clones and leaves some out. V and J calls and clone size are those listed in that table; D and trimming were worked out from the DNA. The data show 100,000 to 150,000 clones, with around three quarters seen just once and around a third held by the top ten. CDR1 is SGHNT, CDR2 YYREEE, per germline (reference sequence). The V end was cut by 4 bases, the J end by 7 bases, with 21 bases between. The CDR3 contains 16 residues.

The sequence was collected from a man in his forties with active or convalescent COVID-19. The V call is TRBV5-4, the J call TRBJ2-1, with D tentatively TRBD2 (6 bases). The source material was peripheral blood. The CDR3 here is CASSLYGGPEWNEQFF. The CDR3 coding sequence is TGTGCCAGCAGCCTCTACGGAGGGCCGGAGTGGAATGAGCAGTTCTTC.